This note documents a single T cell receptor beta chain sequence. This entry comes from a study of CD8 T cells in Susac syndrome. Reverse transcription used about 0.45 to 1 ug RNA and random hexamers. TCR beta CDR3 was amplified by immunoSEQ multiplex PCR. This amplification extended across 54 Vbeta and 13 Jbeta segments. TCRdb reanalysed the immunoSEQ multiplex PCR reads using MiXCR and keeps one entry per CDR3 protein. The sample holds 110,000 or so distinct CDR3 sequences; roughly 94% are singletons and the top ten take approximately 0.089%. CD8+ and CD4+ T cells from blood underwent TCR beta sequencing. Controls were healthy donors chosen to match patients in age and sex. It was negative isolation that provided the CD8+ and CD4+ T cells, whereas TEMRA cells were enriched by FACS. The sequencing input was CD4+ T cells from PBMCs. The clonotype was recovered from a human donor in good health.

CDR3 bases: TGTGCCAGCACCCTTTCGGGGGGTCGCGGGGAGCTGTTTTTT. Translation gives CASTLSGGRGELFF. The rearrangement uses TRBV12-3 or TRBV12-4 and TRBJ2-2; the match to TRBD2 covers 7 bases. J lost 7 bases, V lost 7 bases, and 9 bases had no gene match. The CDR3 spans 14 residues.